These 27 T cell receptor beta chains were sequenced from one sample in a study of blood T cell repertoires in COVID-19. The protocol was immunoSEQ multiplex PCR, while the TCRdb copy is restricted to in-frame clones and leaves out a portion. The data hold under 350,000 clones, with just over 85% observed a single time. The sample consisted of PBMCs or T cells enriched from blood (not recorded which). These receptors were taken from a woman aged 40-49 years with acute COVID-19.

The J gene is TRBJ2-7, the V gene TRBV14; 8 positions agree with TRBD1. With V trimmed by 8 bases and J by 3 bases, 6 bases remained unmatched. The germline CDR1 and CDR2 sequences are SGHDN and FVKESK. The CDR3 has 13 amino acids. The DNA of the CDR3 is TGTGCCAGCGGTGGACAGGGTTTCTACGAGCAGTACTTC. Translation gives CASGGQGFYEQYF.

The chain employs TRBV7-9 and TRBJ2-1, with 7 bases aligning to TRBD2. The CDR3 runs 16 residues. Losses at the gene ends were 5 bases for V and 7 bases for J; bases not matched to a gene: 14. Germline V gene sequence: CDR1 SEHNR, CDR2 FQNEAQ (reference sequence). CDR3 DNA: TGTGCCAGCAGCCCGATAGATTTGCGGGGGAGGAATGAGCAGTTCTTC. Its translation: CASSPIDLRGRNEQFF.

Turning to this clone: A read error may explain this, as a much larger clone is one base away. The chain carries TRBV11-1 and TRBJ2-7; D is perhaps TRBD1 (6 bases). V was trimmed by 2 bases and J by 1 base, leaving 6 bases between them. Per the germline V gene, CDR1 is SGHAT and CDR2 is FQDESV (reference sequence). The CDR3 runs 13 residues. In nucleotides, the CDR3 is TGTGCCAGCAGCTTACAGGGGTCCTACGAGCAGTACTTC. It encodes CASSLQGSYEQYF.

The chain carries TRBV5-6 and TRBJ1-1; 9 positions agree with TRBD1. V lost 3 bases to trimming and J lost 10 bases; unmatched junction nucleotides: 4. This CDR3 contains 12 residues. Germline V gene data show CDR1 as SGHDT and CDR2 as YYEEEE. CDR3 in amino acids: CASSSQGARAFF. CDR3 coding DNA: TGTGCCAGCAGCTCACAGGGGGCCAGAGCTTTCTTT.

The chain has TRBV11-2 and TRBJ2-1; 10 bases match TRBD2. The trim removed 7 bases at V and 9 bases at J, leaving 9 bases unmatched. This CDR3 comprises 14 residues. Germline CDR1 is SGHAT and CDR2 is FQNNGV. The CDR3 is CASTPLAGVFEQFF. The CDR3 DNA is TGTGCCAGCACCCCTCTAGCGGGAGTGTTTGAGCAGTTCTTC.

The chain is built from TRBV6-5 and TRBJ1-2; no reliable D call. V lost 0 bases, J lost 2 bases, and 13 bases lay in between. Germline CDR1 MNHEY, CDR2 SVGAGI. The CDR3 loop spans 16 amino acids. The CDR3 reads CASSYSRHSENYGYTF. The DNA for the CDR3 is TGTGCCAGCAGTTACTCACGACACTCTGAGAACTATGGCTACACCTTC.

The chain has TRBV28 and TRBJ1-2; D is unresolved. The V end was cut by 5 bases, the J end by 1 base, with 8 bases between. In germline, CDR1 is MDHEN, CDR2 SYDVKM. This CDR3 region has 13 residues. CDR3 DNA: TGTGCCAGCAGTGCCGGGAATAACTATGGCTACACCTTC. It codes for CASSAGNNYGYTF.

The chain couples TRBV28 to TRBJ2-2, with 7 nucleotides matching TRBD2. CDR3 size: 17 residues. V lost 3 bases to trimming and J lost 0 bases; unmatched junction nucleotides: 7. Per the germline V gene, CDR1 is MDHEN and CDR2 is SYDVKM. CDR3 DNA: TGTGCCAGCAGTTTTTCTCGGGGGAGGGCGAACACCGGGGAGCTGTTTTTT. It yields the protein CASSFSRGRANTGELFF.

The rearrangement joins TRBV27 to TRBJ1-2; 7 bases are shared with TRBD1. Germline CDR1 reads MNHEY; CDR2 reads SMNVEV (reference sequence). CDR3 size: 14 residues. With 6 bases clipped from V and 3 bases from J, the junction kept 7 bases outside the gene matches. The CDR3 DNA follows: TGTGCCAGCAGACCCCTCGGGACAGACTATGGCTACACCTTC. This translates into CASRPLGTDYGYTF.

This chain links TRBV5-4 with TRBJ2-5, with TRBD2 matching over 8 bases. Germline trimming cut 4 bases from V and 4 bases from J; bases unmatched to any gene: 9. The CDR3 covers 15 residues. Looked up from germline, CDR1 is SGHNT and CDR2 is YYREEE (reference sequence). CDR3 DNA sequence: TGTGCCAGCAGCCCAAGCGGGGGTCGGGGAGAGACCCAGTACTTC. It translates to CASSPSGGRGETQYF.

This rearrangement joins TRBV2 to TRBJ2-3, with 7 positions matching TRBD1. The junction had 5 bases not matched to a gene; V was cut back by 5 bases and J by 6 bases. CDR1 and CDR2 from the germline V gene are SNHLY and FYNNEI. CDR3 size: 13 residues. This chain's CDR3 is CASSTRGRDTQYF. DNA for the CDR3: TGTGCCAGCAGTACGAGGGGGCGGGATACGCAGTATTTT. Variable domain in full (rest from reference TRBV2 and TRBJ2-3): EPEVTQTPSHQVTQMGQEVILRCVPISNHLYFYWYRQILGQKVEFLVSFYNNEISEKSEIFDDQFSVERPDGSNFTLKIRSTKLEDSAMYFCASSTRGRDTQYFGPGTRLTVL.

The gene calls are TRBV19 and TRBJ1-6; TRBD1 aligns across 10 bases. Germline loops: CDR1 LNHDA, CDR2 SQIVND (reference sequence). This CDR3 spans 15 amino acids. J gave up 7 bases and V 7 bases, and 7 bases lay outside the gene matches. Written as DNA, the CDR3 is TGTGCCAGTACCGGGACAGGGGTGTTGAATTCACCCCTCCACTTT. Its translation: CASTGTGVLNSPLHF.

There are a few counts of this clone. The chain is built from TRBV29-1 and TRBJ1-5; D uncertain. This CDR3 spans 13 amino acids. Per germline, CDR1 SQVTM and CDR2 ANQGSEA. The V and J ends lost 5 bases and 7 bases respectively, with 15 bases between them. CDR3 DNA: TGCAGCGTTAATATGGGCGCCGGCCAGCCCCAGCATTTT. Translation gives CSVNMGAGQPQHF.

The V and J genes are TRBV15 and TRBJ2-5; 7 bases are a match to TRBD1. Per germline, CDR1 LNHNV and CDR2 YYDKDF (reference sequence). Germline trimming cut 6 bases from V and 5 bases from J; bases unmatched to any gene: 9. The CDR3 has 14 residues. The CDR3 coding sequence is TGTGCCACCAGTACCCGAGGGGGCAGTGAGACCCAGTACTTC. Residues: CATSTRGGSETQYF.

This clone turned up a few times. J is TRBJ2-7 and V is TRBV5-1, with 8 nucleotides matching TRBD1. V dropped 4 bases and J dropped 3; count of bases not matched to a gene: 6. The CDR3 covers 14 residues. The germline V gene has CDR1 SGHRS and CDR2 YFSETQ. CDR3 bases: TGCGCCAGCAGCCCGGACAGGGCGGTCTACGAGCAGTACTTC. Encoded protein: CASSPDRAVYEQYF.

The V and J genes are TRBV28 and TRBJ1-2; D is possibly TRBD1 (5 bases). With 10 bases removed from V and 3 bases from J, the gap between germline ends came to 21 bases. The CDR3 runs to 15 residues. In germline, CDR1 is MDHEN, CDR2 SYDVKM. CDR3 coding DNA: TGTGCCACTCCGGGGGGACCTTCATGGGACTATGGCTACACCTTC. Amino acids: CATPGGPSWDYGYTF.

This clone turned up a few times. The CDR3 DNA is TGTGCCAGCAGCTTAGTAGGGGCCCATCGGTCACCCCTCCACTTT. Protein: CASSLVGAHRSPLHF. The chain recombines TRBV11-2 with TRBJ1-6, with D possibly being TRBD1 (5 bases). V shed 1 base and J shed 10 bases, with 14 bases lying between them. The V gene's germline CDR1 is SGHAT and CDR2 FQNNGV. The CDR3 covers 15 residues.

This rearrangement joins TRBV9 to TRBJ2-4; the D gene is possibly TRBD1 (5 bases). This CDR3 is 14 amino acids long. The ends were cut back, 3 bases at V and 2 bases at J, with 9 bases in the middle. In germline, CDR1 is SGDLS, CDR2 YYNGEE. The CDR3 region has the DNA TGTGCCAGCAGCGGGGGCAGCCCCAAAAACATTCAGTACTTC. Its protein is CASSGGSPKNIQYF.

The chain has TRBV7-9 and TRBJ1-1; no clear D. The V end was cut by 0 bases, the J end by 4 bases, with 6 bases between. The germline V gene encodes CDR1 SEHNR and CDR2 FQNEAQ (reference sequence). The CDR3 has 13 amino acids. The CDR3 loop reads CASSLASLTEAFF. The DNA for the CDR3 is TGTGCCAGCAGCTTAGCCTCACTCACTGAAGCTTTCTTT.

This chain uses TRBV11-2 with TRBJ2-7; TRBD1 matches at 10 bases. Germline-derived CDR1 and CDR2 are SGHAT and FQNNGV. Trimming at V came to 0 bases and at J to 3 bases, leaving 2 bases not matched to a gene. The CDR3 runs 15 residues. CDR3 DNA: TGTGCCAGCAGCTTAGATGGGACAGGGGTCTACGAGCAGTACTTC. It is translated as CASSLDGTGVYEQYF.

The rearrangement uses TRBV7-9 and TRBJ1-1, with a tentative D call TRBD1 (6 bases). With 5 bases removed from V and 0 bases from J, the gap between germline ends came to 13 bases. Per germline, CDR1 SEHNR and CDR2 FQNEAQ (reference sequence). The CDR3 is 15 residues long. For the CDR3, the DNA is TGTGCCAGCAGCCCAGGGGAGCCCATGAACACTGAAGCTTTCTTT. Its protein is CASSPGEPMNTEAFF.

This clone has a handful of counts. The CDR3 sequence: CASSLGYGGGYYNEQFF. The CDR3 DNA reads as TGCGCCAGCAGCTTGGGATACGGGGGAGGGTATTACAATGAGCAGTTCTTC. The chain employs TRBV5-1 and TRBJ2-1; 7 nucleotides match TRBD2. The V and J ends lost 0 bases and 4 bases, in that order; junction bases with no gene match: 10. CDR1 is SGHRS, CDR2 YFSETQ, per germline. This CDR3 has 17 residues. The full variable domain, with the rest looked up from reference TRBV5-1 and TRBJ2-1, is KAGVTQTPRYLIKTRGQQVTLSCSPISGHRSVSWYQQTPGQGLQFLFEYFSETQRNKGNFPGRFSGRQFSNSRSEMNVSTLELGDSALYLCASSLGYGGGYYNEQFFGPGTRLTVL.

The rearrangement joins TRBV12-3 or TRBV12-4 to TRBJ1-6; the D gene is possibly TRBD1 (5 bases). The V end lost 4 bases, the J end lost 10 bases, and 11 bases lay between the germline ends. The CDR3 is 13 amino acids. This CDR3 reads CASSYSGGSPLHF. The CDR3 bases are TGTGCCAGCAGTTATAGCGGGGGGTCACCCCTCCACTTT.

This clone was observed a handful of times. Written as DNA, the CDR3 is TGTGCCAGCAGTTTAATTGGCGGGGATAGGGGCCTCCACTTT. This encodes CASSLIGGDRGLHF. The rearrangement uses TRBV28 and TRBJ1-6; possibly TRBD1 for D (5 bases). This CDR3 comprises 14 residues. V was shortened by 2 bases and J by 15 bases, with 17 bases between the two germline ends. Germline V CDR1 and CDR2: MDHEN, SYDVKM. Supplemented by reference TRBV28 and TRBJ1-6, the full variable domain reads DVKVTQSSRYLVKRTGEKVFLECVQDMDHENMFWYRQDPGLGLRLIYFSYDVKMKEKGDIPEGYSVSREKKERFSLILESASTNQTSMYLCASSLIGGDRGLHFGNGTRLTVT.

The chain carries TRBV11-1 and TRBJ2-7; D remains unclear. The CDR3 has 11 residues. V was clipped by 5 bases and J by 7 bases, with 9 bases between them. In germline, CDR1 is SGHAT, CDR2 FQDESV (reference sequence). In DNA, the CDR3 is TGTGCCAGCAGCCGTACTCTGGAGCAGTACTTC. Residues: CASSRTLEQYF.

The V call is TRBV6-5, the J call TRBJ1-6, with D possibly TRBD1 on 5 matching bases. The length of the CDR3 is 15 residues. In germline, CDR1 is MNHEY, CDR2 SVGAGI. V was clipped by 5 bases and J by 7 bases, with 15 bases between them. The CDR3 coding sequence is TGTGCCAGCAGTAGAAGTCAGGGCAGGAATTCACCCCTCCACTTT. It specifies CASSRSQGRNSPLHF.

This chain uses TRBV18 with TRBJ2-1; 7 nucleotides agree with TRBD1. Germline V gives CDR1 KGHSH, CDR2 LQKENI. This CDR3 has 16 amino acids. V lost 5 bases, J lost 1 base, and 8 bases stayed unmatched. The chain's CDR3 is CASSTRTGGSYNEQFF. The CDR3 DNA reads TGTGCCAGCTCAACCAGGACAGGTGGGTCCTACAATGAGCAGTTCTTC.